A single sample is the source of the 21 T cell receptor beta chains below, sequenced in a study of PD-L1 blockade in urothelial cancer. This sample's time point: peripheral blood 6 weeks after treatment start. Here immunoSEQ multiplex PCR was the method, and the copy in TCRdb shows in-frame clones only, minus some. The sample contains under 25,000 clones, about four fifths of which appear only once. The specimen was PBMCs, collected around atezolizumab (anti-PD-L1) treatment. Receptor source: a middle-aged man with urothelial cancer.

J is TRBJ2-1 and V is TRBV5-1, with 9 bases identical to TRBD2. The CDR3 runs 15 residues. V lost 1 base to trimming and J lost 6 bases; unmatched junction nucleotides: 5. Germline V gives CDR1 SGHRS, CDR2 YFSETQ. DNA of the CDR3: TGCGCCAGCAGCTTGCTTGGGACTAGCAGCAATGAGCAGTTCTTC. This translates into CASSLLGTSSNEQFF.

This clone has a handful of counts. The CDR3 loop is CATSKPGTDTQYF. The CDR3 DNA reads TGTGCCACCAGCAAGCCCGGCACAGATACGCAGTATTTT. This chain connects TRBV15 to TRBJ2-3; no firm D call. V was cut by 4 bases and J by 1 base, with 6 bases left in between. Germline-derived CDR1 and CDR2 are LNHNV and YYDKDF (reference sequence). The CDR3 covers 13 residues.

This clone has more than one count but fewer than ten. The CDR3 sequence is CASSEPPYYGYTF. CDR3 nucleotide sequence: TGTGCCAGCAGTGAACCCCCTTACTATGGCTACACCTTC. The V and J genes are TRBV6-1 and TRBJ1-2; no definite D call. The CDR3 is 13 amino acids. CDR1 and CDR2 from the germline V gene are MNHNS and SASEGT. V was trimmed by 2 bases and J by 3 bases, leaving 7 bases between them.

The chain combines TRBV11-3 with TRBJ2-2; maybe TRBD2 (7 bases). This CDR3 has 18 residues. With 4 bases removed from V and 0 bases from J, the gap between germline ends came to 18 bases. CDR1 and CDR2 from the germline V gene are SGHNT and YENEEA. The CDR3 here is CASSSYGGAFANTGELFF. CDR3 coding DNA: TGTGCCAGCAGCTCATATGGGGGGGCCTTCGCGAACACCGGGGAGCTGTTTTTT.

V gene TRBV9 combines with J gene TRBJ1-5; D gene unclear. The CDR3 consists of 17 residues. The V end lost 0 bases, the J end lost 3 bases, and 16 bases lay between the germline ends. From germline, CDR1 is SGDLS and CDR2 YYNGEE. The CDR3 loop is CASSVGEGSGLNQPQHF. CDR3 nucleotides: TGTGCCAGCAGCGTAGGGGAGGGTTCTGGACTCAATCAGCCCCAGCATTTT. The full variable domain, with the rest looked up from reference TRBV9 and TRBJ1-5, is DSGVTQTPKHLITATGQRVTLRCSPRSGDLSVYWYQQSLDQGLQFLIQYYNGEERAKGNILERFSAQQFPDLHSELNLSSLELGDSALYFCASSVGEGSGLNQPQHFGDGTRLSIL.

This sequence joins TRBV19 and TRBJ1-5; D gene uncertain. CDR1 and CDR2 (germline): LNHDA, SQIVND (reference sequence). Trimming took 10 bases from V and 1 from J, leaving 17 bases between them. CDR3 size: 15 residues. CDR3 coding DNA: TGTGCCACTGGCAACGGGGTTAGGAGCAATCAGCCCCAGCATTTT. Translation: CATGNGVRSNQPQHF.

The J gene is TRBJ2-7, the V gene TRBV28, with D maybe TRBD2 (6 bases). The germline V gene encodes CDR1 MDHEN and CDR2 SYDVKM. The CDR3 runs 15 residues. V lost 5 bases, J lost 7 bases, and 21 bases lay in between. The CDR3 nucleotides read TGTGCCAGCAGTATTCCCGGGACGCTTGGGGGGGAGCAGTACGTC. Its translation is CASSIPGTLGGEQYV.

The CDR3 region is CASSLRLQGLKSYEQYV. Here the CDR3 DNA reads TGTGCCAGCAGCTTGCGGTTACAGGGGTTAAAATCCTACGAGCAGTACGTC. The V gene is TRBV5-6, the J gene TRBJ2-7; 7 bases fit TRBD1. The V gene end was trimmed by 1 base and the J gene end by 1 base; junction bases not matched to a gene: 11. This CDR3 has 17 amino acids. CDR1 is SGHDT and CDR2 is YYEEEE in the germline V gene.

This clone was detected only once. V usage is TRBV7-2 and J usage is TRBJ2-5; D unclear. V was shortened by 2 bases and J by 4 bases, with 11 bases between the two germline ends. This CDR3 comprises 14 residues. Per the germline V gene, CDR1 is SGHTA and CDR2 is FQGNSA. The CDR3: CASSLNLGRETQYF. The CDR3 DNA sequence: TGTGCCAGCAGCTTAAACTTGGGCCGAGAGACCCAGTACTTC.

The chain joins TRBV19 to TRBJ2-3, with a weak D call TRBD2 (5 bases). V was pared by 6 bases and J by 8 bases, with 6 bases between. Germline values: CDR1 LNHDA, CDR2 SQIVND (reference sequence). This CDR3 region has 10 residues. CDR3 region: CASSEGTQYF. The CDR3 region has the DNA TGTGCCAGTAGCGAGGGTACGCAGTATTTT.

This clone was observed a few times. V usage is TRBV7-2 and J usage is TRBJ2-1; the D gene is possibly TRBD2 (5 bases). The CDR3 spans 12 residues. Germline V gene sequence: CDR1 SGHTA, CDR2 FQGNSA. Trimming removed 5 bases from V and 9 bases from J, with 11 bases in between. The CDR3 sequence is CASSAGKGEQFF. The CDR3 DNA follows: TGTGCCAGCAGCGCCGGGAAAGGTGAGCAGTTCTTC.

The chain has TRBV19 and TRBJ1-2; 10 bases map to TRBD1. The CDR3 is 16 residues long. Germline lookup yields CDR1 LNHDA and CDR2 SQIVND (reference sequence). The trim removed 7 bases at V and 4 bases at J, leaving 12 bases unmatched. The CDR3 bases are TGTGCCAGTACGGGGACAGGGGTTCGAGTCAGCTATGGCTACACCTTC. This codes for CASTGTGVRVSYGYTF.

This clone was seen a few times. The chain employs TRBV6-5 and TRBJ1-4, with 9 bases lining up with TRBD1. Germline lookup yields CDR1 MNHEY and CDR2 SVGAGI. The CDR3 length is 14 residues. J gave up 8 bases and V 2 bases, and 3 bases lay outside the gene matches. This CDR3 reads CASSYQTGGEKLFF. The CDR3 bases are TGTGCCAGCAGTTACCAGACAGGGGGAGAAAAACTGTTTTTT.

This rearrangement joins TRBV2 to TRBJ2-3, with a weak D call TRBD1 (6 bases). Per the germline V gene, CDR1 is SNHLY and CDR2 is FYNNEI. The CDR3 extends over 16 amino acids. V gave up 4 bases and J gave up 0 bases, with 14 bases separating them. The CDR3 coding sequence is TGTGCCAGCAGTGCGTTCGGGACATTCAGCACAGATACGCAGTATTTT. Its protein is CASSAFGTFSTDTQYF.

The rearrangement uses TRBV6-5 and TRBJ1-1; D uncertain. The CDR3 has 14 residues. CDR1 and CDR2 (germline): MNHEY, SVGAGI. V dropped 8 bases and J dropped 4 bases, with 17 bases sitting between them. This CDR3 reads CASSTLASGTEAFF. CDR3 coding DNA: TGTGCCAGCTCGACCCTAGCATCGGGCACTGAAGCTTTCTTT.

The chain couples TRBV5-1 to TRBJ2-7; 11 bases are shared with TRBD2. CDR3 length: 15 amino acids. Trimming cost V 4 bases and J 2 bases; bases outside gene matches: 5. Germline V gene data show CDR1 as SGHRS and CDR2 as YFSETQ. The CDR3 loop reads CASSILSGRAYEQYF. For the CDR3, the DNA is TGCGCCAGCAGCATCCTTAGCGGGAGGGCCTACGAGCAGTACTTC.

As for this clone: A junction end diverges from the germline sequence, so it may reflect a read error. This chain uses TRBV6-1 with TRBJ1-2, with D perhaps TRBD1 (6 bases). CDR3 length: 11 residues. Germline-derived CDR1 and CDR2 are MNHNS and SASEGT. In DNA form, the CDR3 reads TGTGTCAGCACTAACGGACAGCTGTACACCTTC. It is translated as CVSTNGQLYTF.

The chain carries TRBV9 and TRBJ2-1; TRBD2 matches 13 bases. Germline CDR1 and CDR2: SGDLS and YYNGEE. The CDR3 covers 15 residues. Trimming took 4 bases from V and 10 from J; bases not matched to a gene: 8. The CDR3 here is CASSFGTSGVGEQFF. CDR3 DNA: TGTGCCAGCAGCTTTGGGACTAGCGGGGTGGGGGAGCAGTTCTTC.

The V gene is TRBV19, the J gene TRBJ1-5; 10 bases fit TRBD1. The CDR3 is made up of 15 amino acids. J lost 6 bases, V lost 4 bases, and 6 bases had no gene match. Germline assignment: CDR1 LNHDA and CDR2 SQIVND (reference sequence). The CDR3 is CASSKYGTGAQPQHF. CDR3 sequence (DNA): TGTGCCAGTAGTAAGTACGGGACAGGGGCTCAGCCCCAGCATTTT.

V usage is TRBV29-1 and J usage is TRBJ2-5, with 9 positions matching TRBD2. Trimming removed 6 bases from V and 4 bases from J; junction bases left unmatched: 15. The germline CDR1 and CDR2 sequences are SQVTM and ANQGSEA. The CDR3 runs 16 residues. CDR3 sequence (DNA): TGCAGCGTGGCAGGCGGGAGGGTCCGAAAGGGAGAGACCCAGTACTTC. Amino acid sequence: CSVAGGRVRKGETQYF.

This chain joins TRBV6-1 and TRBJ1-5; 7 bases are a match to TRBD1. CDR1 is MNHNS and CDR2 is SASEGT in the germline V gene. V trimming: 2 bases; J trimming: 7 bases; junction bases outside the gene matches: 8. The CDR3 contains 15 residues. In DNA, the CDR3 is TGTGCCAGCAGTGAATTCCACAGGGGAGAACAGCCCCAGCATTTT. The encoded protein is CASSEFHRGEQPQHF.